This T cell receptor beta chain was captured by sequencing in a study of graft-versus-host responses after intestinal transplantation. About this clone itself: Antigen specificity is unknown.

This CDR3 is 11 amino acids long. Germline lookup yields CDR1 SNHLY and CDR2 FYNNEI. Trimming shortened V by 6 bases and J by 12 bases, and 12 bases separated the two germline ends. Only in-frame clones appear in the TCRdb table, and some are missing; sequencing was by immunoSEQ multiplex PCR. The sample holds roughly 90,000 clones, 88% seen once. The receptor's source is a human donor who was the organ donor for an intestinal transplant. The specimen was unstimulated CD4+ T cells sorted from spleen or lymph node cells, collected before transplant. The V call is TRBV2, the J call TRBJ2-1; D is undetermined. The chain's CDR3 is CASSAPVGQFF. The CDR3 nucleotides are TGTGCCAGCAGCGCACCGGTTGGGCAGTTCTTC.